The 14 T cell receptor beta chains reported below all come from one sample, sequenced in a study of blood T cell repertoires in COVID-19. Sequenced by immunoSEQ multiplex PCR; TCRdb stores in-frame clones only, minus some. This table has approximately 270,000 clones, around 85% appearing once. Source material: PBMCs or T cells enriched from blood (not recorded which). Receptors originate from a woman in her 30s who had recovered from COVID-19.

This clone has only a few counts. V is TRBV29-1 and J is TRBJ1-2; D is perhaps TRBD1 (6 bases). V lost 6 bases, J lost 7 bases, and 15 bases lay in between. Looked up from germline, CDR1 is SQVTM and CDR2 is ANQGSEA. This CDR3 contains 12 residues. The CDR3 reads CSVLTGEIGYTF. The CDR3 region has the DNA TGCAGCGTGCTGACAGGCGAGATTGGCTACACCTTC.

This chain uses TRBV25-1 with TRBJ1-2, with 7 bases matching TRBD1. The germline CDR1 and CDR2 sequences are MGHDK and SYGVNS. The trim removed 3 bases at V and 7 bases at J, leaving 14 bases unmatched. The CDR3 consists of 16 residues. The CDR3 reads CASSDFDRVGTVGYTF. CDR3 bases: TGTGCCAGCAGTGACTTCGACAGGGTGGGTACGGTTGGCTACACCTTC.

This chain links TRBV19 with TRBJ1-2, with 12 bases fitting TRBD1. CDR1 is LNHDA and CDR2 is SQIVND in the germline V gene (reference sequence). With V trimmed by 8 bases and J by 7 bases, 5 bases remained unmatched. The CDR3 is 13 residues long. The CDR3 sequence is CASGTGGPRGYTF. CDR3 nucleotide sequence: TGTGCCAGTGGGACAGGGGGCCCACGTGGCTACACCTTC.

This chain connects TRBV7-9 to TRBJ2-7; TRBD1 might be the D (6 bases). The CDR3 spans 16 residues. Germline V CDR1 and CDR2: SEHNR, FQNEAQ (reference sequence). Trimming removed 4 bases at V and 3 bases at J, with 19 bases between. The CDR3 nucleotides are TGTGCCAGCAGCTCCTACCTTCACGGACAGCTCTACGAGCAGTACTTC. As protein: CASSSYLHGQLYEQYF.

This CDR3 is CAPGGGTDTQYF. The CDR3 DNA reads as TGTGCCCCGGGGGGGGGCACAGATACGCAGTATTTT. The J gene is TRBJ2-3, the V gene TRBV21-1; TRBD2, the table's D call, was not compared with the DNA. TRBV21-1 is an annotated pseudogene. The CDR3 runs to 12 residues.

The genes are TRBV5-1 and TRBJ2-1; 14 positions match TRBD2. V was pared by 4 bases and J by 1 base, with 7 bases of the junction left unmatched. The germline gives CDR1 SGHRS, CDR2 YFSETQ. This CDR3 is 18 amino acids long. CDR3 in DNA: TGCGCCAGCAGCCATGGACTAGCGGGAGGCCCGTCCTACAATGAGCAGTTCTTC. Its translation is CASSHGLAGGPSYNEQFF.

The chain uses TRBV9 and TRBJ1-2; weak D call: TRBD1 (6 bases). The CDR3 is 14 residues long. The V gene's germline CDR1 is SGDLS and CDR2 YYNGEE. V lost 0 bases to trimming and J lost 8 bases, with 14 bases between them. The CDR3 spells CASSVEGQGLGYTF. CDR3 nucleotides: TGTGCCAGCAGCGTAGAGGGACAAGGCTTGGGCTACACCTTC.

CDR3 sequence reads: CACMEGRVDTQYF. The CDR3 nucleotides read TGTGCCTGTATGGAGGGGAGGGTAGATACGCAGTATTTT. The chain is built from TRBV28 and TRBJ2-3; 7 bases map to TRBD2. This CDR3 comprises 13 residues. CDR1 and CDR2 from the germline V gene are MDHEN and SYDVKM. V shed 11 bases, J shed 5 bases, and the junction held 10 bases outside the gene matches.

The gene calls are TRBV3-1 (or the pseudogene TRBV3-2) and TRBJ2-3; 7 nucleotides line up with TRBD2. The CDR3 extends over 16 amino acids. Trimming cost V 5 bases and J 2 bases; bases outside gene matches: 10. Per the germline V gene, CDR1 is LGHDT and CDR2 is YNNKEL (reference sequence). CDR3 bases: TGTGCCAGCAGCAATGTCGGGGGGTCTACCACAGATACGCAGTATTTT. Amino acid sequence: CASSNVGGSTTDTQYF.

This clone was seen a few times. The chain has TRBV6-5 and TRBJ2-3; D remains unclear. Germline V gene sequence: CDR1 MNHEY, CDR2 SVGAGI. This CDR3 region has 13 residues. Trimming shortened V by 2 bases and J by 2 bases, and 5 bases separated the two germline ends. The CDR3, as DNA: TGTGCCAGCAGTTACACTCTCACAGATACGCAGTATTTT. It codes for CASSYTLTDTQYF.

This clone was seen once. The chain employs TRBV14 and TRBJ2-6; no clear D. Trimming took off 4 bases at V and 0 bases at J, with 10 bases between the two ends. Germline V gene sequence: CDR1 SGHDN, CDR2 FVKESK. The CDR3 has 16 amino acids. This chain's CDR3 is CASSRPRISGANVLTF. The CDR3 DNA sequence: TGTGCCAGCAGCCGCCCGAGGATCTCTGGGGCCAACGTCCTGACTTTC. Full variable domain (rest looked up from reference TRBV14 and TRBJ2-6): EAGVTQFPSHSVIEKGQTVTLRCDPISGHDNLYWYRRVMGKEIKFLLHFVKESKQDESGMPNNRFLAERTGGTYSTLKVQPAELEDSGVYFCASSRPRISGANVLTFGAGSRLTVL.

The genes are TRBV20-1 and TRBJ1-4; 8 positions agree with TRBD1. In germline, CDR1 is DFQATT, CDR2 SNEGSKA (reference sequence). The CDR3 consists of 15 residues. J was trimmed by 8 bases and V by 6 bases; bases with no gene match: 14. For the CDR3, the DNA is TGCAGTGCCAGTGCAGGGGGCGCAGGGAGGGAAAAACTGTTTTTT. This encodes CSASAGGAGREKLFF.

This chain connects TRBV27 to TRBJ1-2; 9 bases map to TRBD1. Germline CDR1 MNHEY, CDR2 SMNVEV (reference sequence). This CDR3 spans 16 amino acids. V gave up 5 bases and J gave up 9 bases; unmatched junction bases: 16. The CDR3, as DNA: TGTGCCAGCAGTCCACAGTCTTTGACAGGGGGAGTACGCTACACCTTC. Amino acid sequence: CASSPQSLTGGVRYTF.

This clone appeared a few times. This rearrangement joins TRBV30 to TRBJ1-6; a possible D gene is TRBD1 (6 bases). Trimming cost V 4 bases and J 6 bases, with 10 bases left between them. CDR1 and CDR2 (germline): GTSNPN, SVGIG (reference sequence). The CDR3 has 13 residues. The chain's CDR3 is CAWTRDINSPLHF. The DNA of the CDR3 is TGTGCCTGGACCCGGGACATTAATTCACCCCTCCACTTT.